This T cell receptor beta chain was captured in a study of T-cell memory formation after mild COVID-19. Study details: Clusters of TCRs were largely donor specific.

TCRdb re-called the 5' RACE reads with MiXCR, one entry per CDR3 protein. The table has 200,000 to 250,000 distinct CDR3 sequences, around 8.8% seen once. V was pared by 0 bases and J by 0 bases, with 8 bases between. In germline, CDR1 is SEHNR, CDR2 FQNEAQ (reference sequence). The CDR3 consists of 15 residues. The table lists this clonotype with a few counts. The chain employs TRBV7-9 and TRBJ1-2; D uncertain. The material sequenced was PBMCs or a T cell subset sorted from them (not recorded which). The origin of this receptor is a man between 18 and 35 years old who had mild COVID-19 (a few samples of this study predate the infection). Cell type and time point are not known. CDR3 nucleotides: TGTGCCAGCAGCTTAGCGGAGTTAGCTAACTATGGCTACACCTTC. Protein product: CASSLAELANYGYTF.